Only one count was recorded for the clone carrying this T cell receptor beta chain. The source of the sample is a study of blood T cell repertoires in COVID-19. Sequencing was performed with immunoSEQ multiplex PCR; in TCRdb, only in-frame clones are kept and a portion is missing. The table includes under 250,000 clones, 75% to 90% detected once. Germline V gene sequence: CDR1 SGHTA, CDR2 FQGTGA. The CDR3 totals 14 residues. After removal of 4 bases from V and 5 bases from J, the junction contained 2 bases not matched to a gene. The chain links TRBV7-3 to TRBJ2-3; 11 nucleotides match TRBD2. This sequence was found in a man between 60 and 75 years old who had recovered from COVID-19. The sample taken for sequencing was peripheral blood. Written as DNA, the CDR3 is TGTGCCAGCAGCTCCGGGACTAGCGGAGATACGCAGTATTTT. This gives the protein CASSSGTSGDTQYF.